A selection of T cell receptor beta chains follows, all from one sample in a study of cytomegalovirus exposure and HLA in healthy donors. The data were produced by immunoSEQ multiplex PCR, yet TCRdb's version contains in-frame clones alone and is incomplete. There are about 330,000 clones in the sample; about nine tenths occur only once, and roughly 0.8% lies in the top ten. The sequenced sample consisted of PBMCs. The receptors originated from a woman younger than 30 in good health and CMV-seronegative. Each CDR3 is given with its conserved first and last residue. The order of the fields is D gene, clone size, V gene, CDR3 length, J gene, CDR3 DNA, CDR3 protein. A D gene is named only where the DNA matches it firmly. Clone size is stated in some rows and not others, as once, few, many or a class when expanded.

TRBD2	many	TRBV4-2	14	TRBJ2-1	TGTGCCAGCAGCCAAGGGACTAGCTACAATGAGCAGTTCTTC	CASSQGTSYNEQFF
.	once	TRBV18	14	TRBJ2-7	TGTGCCAGCTCACCCTATGGGCAGGTTGGCGAGCAGTACTTC	CASSPYGQVGEQYF
.	.	TRBV9	14	TRBJ2-7	TGTGCCAGCAGCGTAGGCGGGGACTTCTACGAGCAGTACTTC	CASSVGGDFYEQYF
TRBD1	.	TRBV7-8	16	TRBJ2-3	TGTGCCAGCAGTTTCAGACAGGGGGCTAGCACAGATACGCAGTATTTT	CASSFRQGASTDTQYF
TRBD1	.	TRBV27	15	TRBJ1-5	TGTGCCAGCAGGGACAGGGCTTATAGCAATCAGCCCCAGCATTTT	CASRDRAYSNQPQHF
TRBD2	once	TRBV28	17	TRBJ2-5	TGTGCCAGCAGCCACCTCGGGGGGGCGGCCCTCGGGGAGACCCAGTACTTC	CASSHLGGAALGETQYF
TRBD2	.	TRBV10-3	19	TRBJ2-3	TGTGCCATCAGCGGGGACGGCGGGAGAGGGGCGGCTAGCACAGATACGCAGTATTTT	CAISGDGGRGAASTDTQYF
TRBD1	.	TRBV5-1	15	TRBJ2-7	TGCGCCAGCAGCTTGGTTACAGGGGGGCACTACGAGCAGTACTTC	CASSLVTGGHYEQYF
.	few	TRBV2	13	TRBJ1-1	TGTGCCAGCAGTTGGACAGAGAACACTGAAGCTTTCTTT	CASSWTENTEAFF
.	.	TRBV6-5	13	TRBJ1-5	TGTGCCAGCAGATCTCAGGGCAATCAGCCCCAGCATTTT	CASRSQGNQPQHF
.	.	TRBV30	13	TRBJ1-1	TGTGCCTGGAGCCCGGGTTTTAACACTGAAGCTTTCTTT	CAWSPGFNTEAFF
TRBD2	.	TRBV11-2	18	TRBJ2-7	TGTGCCAGCAGCTTAGGTCGAGGGGGACTAGCGGAAAACTACGAGCAGTACTTC	CASSLGRGGLAENYEQYF
.	.	TRBV27	12	TRBJ2-7	TGTGCCAGCAGGCGATTAAACTACGAGCAGTACTTC	CASRRLNYEQYF
TRBD2	many	TRBV7-8	16	TRBJ2-7	TGTGCCAGCAGGACTAGCGGGAGGGCCGGCTCCTACGAGCAGTACTTC	CASRTSGRAGSYEQYF
.	few	TRBV6-1	12	TRBJ1-5	TGTGCCAGCAGTCTATTGGATCAGCCCCAGCATTTT	CASSLLDQPQHF
TRBD2	.	TRBV13	16	TRBJ2-1	TGTGCCAGCAGCATGCTAGCGGGAGTCTCCTACAATGAGCAGTTCTTC	CASSMLAGVSYNEQFF
.	few	TRBV2	14	TRBJ1-2	TGTGCCAGCACAGCTGACTCCCCGCGGGATGGCTACACCTTC	CASTADSPRDGYTF
.	.	TRBV6-5	12	TRBJ2-7	TGTGCCAGCAGCCTGAACCTAAACGAGCAGTACTTC	CASSLNLNEQYF
TRBD2	.	TRBV9	16	TRBJ2-1	TGTGCCAGCACCTTAGGGGCGGGAGAACTATACAATGAGCAGTTCTTC	CASTLGAGELYNEQFF
TRBD2	.	TRBV5-1	16	TRBJ2-5	TGCGCCAGCAGCTTGGTATCAGCGGGATTCCAAGAGACCCAGTACTTC	CASSLVSAGFQETQYF
.	.	TRBV4-3	16	TRBJ2-7	TGCGCCAGCAGCCAAGATCCTGCGGGGGCGGCCTACGAGCAGTACTTC	CASSQDPAGAAYEQYF
TRBD1	.	TRBV30	13	TRBJ1-1	TGTGCCTGGAGTCGGCAGGGGGCCACTGAAGCTTTCTTT	CAWSRQGATEAFF
.	.	TRBV6-5	14	TRBJ1-2	TGTGCCAGCAGTTACTCGTTGAGGGCGGATGGCTACACCTTC	CASSYSLRADGYTF
.	.	TRBV7-3	13	TRBJ2-3	TGTGCCAGCAGCTTAGACCGACTAGATCCGCAGTATTTT	CASSLDRLDPQYF